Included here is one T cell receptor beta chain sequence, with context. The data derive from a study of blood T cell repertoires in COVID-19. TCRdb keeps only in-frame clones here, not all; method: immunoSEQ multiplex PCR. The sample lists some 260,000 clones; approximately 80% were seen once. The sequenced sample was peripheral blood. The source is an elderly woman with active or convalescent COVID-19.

The CDR3 DNA is TGTGCCAGTAGTATACTTCCCACAGGGTTTTATGAGCAGTTCTTC. Its translation is CASSILPTGFYEQFF. The chain has TRBV19 and TRBJ2-1; D possibly corresponds to TRBD1 (6 bases). CDR3 length: 15 amino acids. V was cut by 2 bases and J by 8 bases, with 16 bases left in between. Germline CDR1 LNHDA, CDR2 SQIVND (reference sequence).